The entry below gives a single TCR beta chain sequence along with its context. Its antigen is unidentified. These data come from a study of T cell responses to AZD1222 COVID-19 vaccine. Study findings and constraints: It should be noted that donors were predominantly white British and more often female, and clonal diversity was possibly underestimated. Baseline testing showed seropositivity in only 6 or 7 AZD1222 recipients.

With V trimmed by 3 bases and J by 0 bases, 8 bases remained unmatched. Germline V gene sequence: CDR1 SGHTA, CDR2 FQGTGA. The CDR3 has 17 residues. Using immunoSEQ multiplex PCR, the repertoire was profiled, and TCRdb retains in-frame clones only, with some absent. The sample holds approximately 110,000 clones; 75% to 90% are singletons and the top ten take around 45%. This sequence was found in an adult who received the AZD1222 COVID-19 vaccine. This sequence joins TRBV7-3 and TRBJ1-5; 7 nucleotides match TRBD1. The sample consisted of peripheral blood, taken 28 days after the second AZD1222 dose. CDR3 sequence (DNA): TGTGCCAGCAGCTTCGACCGGGACAGCTATAGCAATCAGCCCCAGCATTTT. This codes for CASSFDRDSYSNQPQHF.